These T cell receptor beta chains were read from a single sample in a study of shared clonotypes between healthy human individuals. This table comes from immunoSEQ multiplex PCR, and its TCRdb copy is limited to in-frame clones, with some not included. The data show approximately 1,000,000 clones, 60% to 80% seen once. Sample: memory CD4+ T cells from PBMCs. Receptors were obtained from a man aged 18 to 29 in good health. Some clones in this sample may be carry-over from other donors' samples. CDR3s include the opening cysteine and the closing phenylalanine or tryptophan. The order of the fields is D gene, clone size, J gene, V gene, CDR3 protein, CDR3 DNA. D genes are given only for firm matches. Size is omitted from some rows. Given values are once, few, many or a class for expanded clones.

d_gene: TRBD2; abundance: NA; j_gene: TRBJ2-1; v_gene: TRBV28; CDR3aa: CASRPSQGKETSGRNNEQFF; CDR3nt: TGTGCCAGCAGGCCAAGCCAGGGCAAGGAAACTAGCGGGAGGAACAATGAGCAGTTCTTC
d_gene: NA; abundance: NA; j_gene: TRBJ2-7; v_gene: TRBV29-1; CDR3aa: CSVLASYEQYF; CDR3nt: TGCAGCGTGTTGGCTTCCTACGAGCAGTACTTC
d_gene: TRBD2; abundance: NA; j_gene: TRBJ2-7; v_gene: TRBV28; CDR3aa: CASSETSGVSYEQYF; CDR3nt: TGTGCCAGCAGTGAAACTAGCGGGGTCTCCTACGAGCAGTACTTC
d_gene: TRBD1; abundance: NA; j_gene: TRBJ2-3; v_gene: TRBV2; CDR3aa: CASSYGTGRARSTDTQYF; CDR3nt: TGTGCCAGCAGCTACGGGACAGGGAGGGCAAGGAGCACAGATACGCAGTATTTT
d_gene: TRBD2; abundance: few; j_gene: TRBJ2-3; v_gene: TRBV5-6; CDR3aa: CASSLAGLATDTQYF; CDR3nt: TGTGCCAGCAGCTTGGCGGGACTAGCAACAGATACGCAGTATTTT
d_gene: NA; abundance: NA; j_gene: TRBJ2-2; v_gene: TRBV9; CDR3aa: CASSGGNRDTGELFF; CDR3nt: TGTGCCAGCAGCGGTGGGAACAGGGACACCGGGGAGCTGTTTTTT
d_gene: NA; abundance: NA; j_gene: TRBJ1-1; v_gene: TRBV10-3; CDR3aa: CAISPSITAEAFF; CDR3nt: TGTGCCATCAGCCCCAGTATCACGGCTGAAGCTTTCTTT
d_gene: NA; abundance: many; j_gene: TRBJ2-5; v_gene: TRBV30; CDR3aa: CAWAQETQYF; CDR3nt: TGTGCCTGGGCACAAGAGACCCAGTACTTC
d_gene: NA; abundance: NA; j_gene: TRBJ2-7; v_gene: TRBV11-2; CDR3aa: CASSLDWQGSYEQYF; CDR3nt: TGTGCCAGCAGCTTAGATTGGCAGGGGTCCTACGAGCAGTACTTC
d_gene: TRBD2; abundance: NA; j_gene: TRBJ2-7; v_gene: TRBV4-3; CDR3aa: CASSQDSGSSYEQYF; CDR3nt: TGCGCCAGCAGCCAAGACAGCGGGAGCTCCTACGAGCAGTACTTC
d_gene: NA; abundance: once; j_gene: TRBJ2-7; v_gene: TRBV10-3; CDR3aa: CAISRVTSGYEQYF; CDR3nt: TGTGCCATCAGTAGGGTAACCTCGGGGTACGAGCAGTACTTC
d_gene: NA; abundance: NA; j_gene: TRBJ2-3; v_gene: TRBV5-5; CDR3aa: CASSLSPHRNTDTQYF; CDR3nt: TGTGCCAGCAGCTTGTCGCCCCACCGAAACACAGATACGCAGTATTTT
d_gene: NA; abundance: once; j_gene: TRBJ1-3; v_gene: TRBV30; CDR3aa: CAWSGSLERHRASGNTIYF; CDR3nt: TGTGCCTGGAGTGGATCATTGGAAAGGCACAGGGCATCTGGAAACACCATATATTTT
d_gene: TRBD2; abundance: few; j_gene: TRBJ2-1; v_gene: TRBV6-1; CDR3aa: CASSEYLLAGFMNEQFF; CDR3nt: TGTGCCAGCAGTGAATACCTCCTAGCGGGATTTATGAATGAGCAGTTCTTC
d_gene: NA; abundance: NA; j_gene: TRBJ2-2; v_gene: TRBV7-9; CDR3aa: CASGHRDSGELFF; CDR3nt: TGTGCCAGCGGCCACAGGGATTCAGGGGAGCTGTTTTTT
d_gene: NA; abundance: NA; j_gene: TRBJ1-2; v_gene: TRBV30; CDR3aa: CAWSRGRNYGYTF; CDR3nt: TGTGCCTGGAGTCGCGGGAGAAACTATGGCTACACCTTC
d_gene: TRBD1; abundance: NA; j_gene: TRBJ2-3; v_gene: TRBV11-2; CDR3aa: CASSFRQGVDTQYF; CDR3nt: TGTGCCAGCAGCTTTAGACAGGGGGTTGATACGCAGTATTTT
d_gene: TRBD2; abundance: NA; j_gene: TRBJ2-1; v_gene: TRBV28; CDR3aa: CASSSRRTSGDAQFF; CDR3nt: TGTGCCAGCAGTTCCCGAAGGACTAGCGGAGATGCGCAGTTCTTC
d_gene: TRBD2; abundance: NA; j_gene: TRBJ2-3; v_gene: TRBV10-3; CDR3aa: CAISESTSGATDTQYF; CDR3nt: TGTGCCATCAGTGAGTCAACTAGCGGGGCCACAGATACGCAGTATTTT
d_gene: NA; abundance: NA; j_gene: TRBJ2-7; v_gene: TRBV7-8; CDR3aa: CASSLGGGEQYF; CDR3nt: TGTGCCAGCAGCTTAGGAGGGGGCGAGCAGTACTTC
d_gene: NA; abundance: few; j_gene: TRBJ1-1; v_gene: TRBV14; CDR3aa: CASSRNRNTEAFF; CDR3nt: TGTGCCAGCAGCCGGAACAGGAATACCGAAGCTTTCTTT
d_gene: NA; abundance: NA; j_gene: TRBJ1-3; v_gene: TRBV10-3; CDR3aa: CAISVGGENTIYF; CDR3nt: TGTGCCATCAGTGTTGGGGGTGAAAACACCATATATTTT
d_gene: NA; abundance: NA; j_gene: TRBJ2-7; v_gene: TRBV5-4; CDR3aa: CASSLAFSGNREQYF; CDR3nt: TGTGCCAGCAGCTTGGCTTTTTCAGGGAATCGGGAGCAGTACTTC
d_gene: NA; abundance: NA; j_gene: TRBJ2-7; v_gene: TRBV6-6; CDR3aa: CASSVGGVAYEQYF; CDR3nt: TGTGCCAGCAGTGTCGGAGGGGTGGCCTACGAGCAGTACTTC
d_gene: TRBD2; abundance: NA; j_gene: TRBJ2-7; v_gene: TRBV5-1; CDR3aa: CASSLNVLAGGYEQYF; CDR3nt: TGCGCCAGCAGCTTGAATGTCCTAGCGGGAGGTTACGAGCAGTACTTC
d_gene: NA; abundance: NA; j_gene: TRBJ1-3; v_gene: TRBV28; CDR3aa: CASSHGRWGDTGNTIYF; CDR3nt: TGTGCCAGCAGTCACGGCCGGTGGGGAGACACTGGAAACACCATATATTTT
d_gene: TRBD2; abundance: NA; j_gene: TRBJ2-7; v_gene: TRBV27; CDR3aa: CASSPRGGEVGEQYF; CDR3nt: TGTGCCAGCAGCCCTCGGGGGGGGGAGGTTGGCGAGCAGTACTTC
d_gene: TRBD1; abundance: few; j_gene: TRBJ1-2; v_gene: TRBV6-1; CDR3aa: CASGNRGSYGYTF; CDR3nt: TGTGCCAGCGGTAACAGGGGTAGCTATGGCTACACCTTC
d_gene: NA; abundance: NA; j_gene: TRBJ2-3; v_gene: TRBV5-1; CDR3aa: CASSLGDHTDTQYF; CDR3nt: TGCGCCAGCAGCTTGGGGGATCACACAGATACGCAGTATTTT
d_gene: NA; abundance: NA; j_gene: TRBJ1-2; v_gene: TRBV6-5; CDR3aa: CASSLSGDGYTF; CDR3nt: TGTGCCAGCAGTTTATCAGGGGATGGCTACACCTTC
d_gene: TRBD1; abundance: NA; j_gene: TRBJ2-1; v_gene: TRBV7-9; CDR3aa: CASSRQGPRQFF; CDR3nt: TGTGCCAGCAGCCGACAGGGTCCAAGGCAGTTCTTC
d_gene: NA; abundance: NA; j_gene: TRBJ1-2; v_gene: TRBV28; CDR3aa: CASVLQGTYGYTF; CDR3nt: TGTGCCAGCGTCCTCCAGGGTACCTATGGCTACACCTTC
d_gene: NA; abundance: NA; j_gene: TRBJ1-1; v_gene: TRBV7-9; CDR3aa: CASSLGPALNTEAFF; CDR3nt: TGTGCCAGCAGCTTAGGCCCGGCCCTGAACACTGAAGCTTTCTTT
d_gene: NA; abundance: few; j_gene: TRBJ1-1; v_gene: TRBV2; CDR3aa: CASSGEVNTEAFF; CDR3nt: TGTGCCAGCAGTGGAGAGGTGAACACTGAAGCTTTCTTT
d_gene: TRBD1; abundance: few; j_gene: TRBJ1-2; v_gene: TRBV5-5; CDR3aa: CASSIQGAFNYGYTF; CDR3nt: TGTGCCAGCAGCATACAGGGGGCGTTCAACTATGGCTACACCTTC
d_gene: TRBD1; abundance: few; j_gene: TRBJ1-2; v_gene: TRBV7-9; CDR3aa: CASSRRQGGYSYGYTF; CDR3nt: TGTGCCAGCAGCCGAAGACAGGGGGGCTACTCCTATGGCTACACCTTC
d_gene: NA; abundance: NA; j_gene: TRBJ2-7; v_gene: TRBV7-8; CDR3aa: CASSFTFTRTAAEQYF; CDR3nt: TGTGCCAGCAGCTTTACCTTCACACGGACGGCGGCCGAGCAGTACTTC
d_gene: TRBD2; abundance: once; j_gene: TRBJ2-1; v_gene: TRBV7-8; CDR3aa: CASSLALGSGRYNEQFF; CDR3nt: TGTGCCAGCAGCTTAGCGCTAGGTAGCGGGAGGTACAATGAGCAGTTCTTC
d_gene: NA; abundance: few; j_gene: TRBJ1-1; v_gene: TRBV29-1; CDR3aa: CSVDRDGTEAFF; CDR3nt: TGCAGCGTTGACCGGGACGGAACTGAAGCTTTCTTT
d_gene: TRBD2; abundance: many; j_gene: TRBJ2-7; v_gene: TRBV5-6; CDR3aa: CASSKLAGGLDEQYF; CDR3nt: TGTGCCAGCAGTAAACTAGCGGGAGGGCTAGACGAGCAGTACTTC
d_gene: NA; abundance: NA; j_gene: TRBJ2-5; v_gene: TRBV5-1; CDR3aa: CASIRWPSGVSSETQYF; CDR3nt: TGCGCCAGCATTCGGTGGCCGTCGGGAGTAAGTTCGGAGACCCAGTACTTC
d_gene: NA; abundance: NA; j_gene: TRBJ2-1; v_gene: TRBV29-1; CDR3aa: CSVDAGSYNEQFF; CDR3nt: TGCAGCGTTGACGCGGGGTCCTACAATGAGCAGTTCTTC
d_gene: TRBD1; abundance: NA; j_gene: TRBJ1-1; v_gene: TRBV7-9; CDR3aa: CASSHRQGETEAFF; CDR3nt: TGTGCCAGCAGCCACCGACAGGGCGAGACTGAAGCTTTCTTT
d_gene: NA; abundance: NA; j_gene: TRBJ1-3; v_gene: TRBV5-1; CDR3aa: CASSLGQLFSGNTIYF; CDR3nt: TGCGCCAGCAGCTTGGGACAGCTTTTCTCTGGAAACACCATATATTTT
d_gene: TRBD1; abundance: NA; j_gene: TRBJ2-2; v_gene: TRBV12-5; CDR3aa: CASGSGQPNTGELFF; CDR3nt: TGTGCTAGTGGTTCGGGACAGCCCAACACCGGGGAGCTGTTTTTT
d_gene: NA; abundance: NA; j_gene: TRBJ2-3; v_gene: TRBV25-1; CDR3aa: CASSESGSTDTQYF; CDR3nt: TGTGCCAGCAGTGAAAGCGGAAGCACAGATACGCAGTATTTT
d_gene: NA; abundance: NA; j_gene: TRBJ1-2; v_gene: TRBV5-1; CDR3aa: CASSRGQLANYGYTF; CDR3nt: TGCGCCAGCAGCCGAGGACAGCTAGCTAACTATGGCTACACCTTC
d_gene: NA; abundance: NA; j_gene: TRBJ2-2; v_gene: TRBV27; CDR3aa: CASSSATRAGELFF; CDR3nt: TGTGCCAGCAGTTCTGCGACTCGAGCCGGGGAGCTGTTTTTT
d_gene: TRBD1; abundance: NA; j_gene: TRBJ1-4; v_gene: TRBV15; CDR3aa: CATSSRGTGEKLFF; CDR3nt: TGTGCCACCAGCAGTAGGGGGACAGGGGAGAAACTGTTTTTT
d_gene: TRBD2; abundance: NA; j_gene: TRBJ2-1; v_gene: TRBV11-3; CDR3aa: CASSSPPAGGGNEQFF; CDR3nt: TGTGCCAGCAGCTCGCCCCCGGCGGGAGGAGGAAATGAGCAGTTCTTC
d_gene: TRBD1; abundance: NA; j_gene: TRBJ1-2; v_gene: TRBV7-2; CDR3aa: CASSLGSGGGGYTF; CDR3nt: TGTGCCAGCAGCTTAGGGTCAGGGGGCGGTGGCTACACCTTC
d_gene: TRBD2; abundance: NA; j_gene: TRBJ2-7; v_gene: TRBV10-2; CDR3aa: CASTKGLAGGGSSYEQYF; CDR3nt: TGCGCCAGCACCAAAGGACTAGCGGGAGGGGGTTCGTCCTACGAGCAGTACTTC
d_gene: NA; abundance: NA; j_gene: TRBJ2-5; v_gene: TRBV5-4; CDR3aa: CASSFSGVAETQYF; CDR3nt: TGTGCCAGCAGCTTCTCGGGAGTGGCGGAGACCCAGTACTTC
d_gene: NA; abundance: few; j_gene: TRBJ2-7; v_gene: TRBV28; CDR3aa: CASWSAGRYYEQYF; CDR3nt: TGTGCCAGCTGGTCGGCAGGGCGGTACTACGAGCAGTACTTC
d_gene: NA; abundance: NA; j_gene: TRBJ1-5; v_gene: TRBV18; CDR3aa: CASSNTGSRQPQHF; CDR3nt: TGTGCCAGCTCGAATACAGGGTCACGTCAGCCCCAGCATTTT
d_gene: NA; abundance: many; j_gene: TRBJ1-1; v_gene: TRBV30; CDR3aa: CAWRPKLGPGGDEAFF; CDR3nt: TGTGCCTGGAGGCCGAAGTTAGGACCCGGCGGGGATGAAGCTTTCTTT
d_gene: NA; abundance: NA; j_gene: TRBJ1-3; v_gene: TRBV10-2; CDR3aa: CASEWLQVIIGNTIYF; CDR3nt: TGCGCCAGCGAGTGGTTGCAGGTAATAATCGGAAACACCATATATTTT
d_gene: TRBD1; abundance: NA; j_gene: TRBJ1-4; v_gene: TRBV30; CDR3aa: CAWSEGAANEKLFF; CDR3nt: TGTGCCTGGAGTGAGGGGGCGGCTAATGAAAAACTGTTTTTT
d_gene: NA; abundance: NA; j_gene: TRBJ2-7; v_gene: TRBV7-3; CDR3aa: CASSLTGAGYEQYF; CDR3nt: TGTGCCAGCAGCTTAACGGGTGCGGGCTACGAGCAGTACTTC